This T cell receptor beta chain was documented in a study of T-cell memory formation after mild COVID-19. Study context: Among the donors, TCR clusters were largely specific to each donor. Study-level points and caveats: CD4+ contracting clones were mainly CM and EM; CD8+ ones, EMRA. In pre-infection memory, a portion of responding clones appeared, which suggested that cross-reactive memory joined.

The CDR3 contains 14 residues. V lost 0 bases, J lost 0 bases, and 5 bases lay in between. As for this clonotype: Its matching antigen is unknown.

5'RACE, which relied on constant-segment primers, yielded TCR alpha and TCR beta cDNA libraries carrying sample barcodes and UMIs. MiXCR, run by TCRdb on the 5' RACE reads, gives a single entry per CDR3 protein. In the table there are under 250,000 distinct CDR3 sequences, under 30% of which are singletons. The chain is built from TRBV5-7 and TRBJ2-3; D gene unclear. TRBV5-7 is flagged as an ORF with uncertain function. Specimen: PBMCs or a T cell subset sorted from them (not recorded which). The source of this sequence is an adult woman who had mild COVID-19 (a few samples of this study predate the infection). Cell type and time point are not known. CDR3 nucleotide sequence: TGTGCCAGCAGCTTGGGGTTTAGCACAGATACGCAGTATTTT. Translated: CASSLGFSTDTQYF.